The next 14 T cell receptor beta chains were all read from a single sample in a study of blood T cell repertoires in COVID-19. Measured with immunoSEQ multiplex PCR; TCRdb has only the in-frame clones, and not every one. The sample consists of 88,000 or so clones, approximately 82% of them appearing once. Sequenced material: peripheral blood. The receptors originated from a human donor in a cohort sampled during active COVID-19.

CDR3 residues: CASSVADAGTRGINEQFF. The CDR3 region has the DNA TGTGCCAGCAGCGTAGCCGACGCCGGGACTAGGGGTATCAATGAGCAGTTCTTC. The chain uses TRBV9 and TRBJ2-1; the match to TRBD2 covers 8 bases. J was trimmed by 6 bases and V by 0 bases; bases with no gene match: 14. Germline CDR1 and CDR2: SGDLS and YYNGEE. This CDR3 region has 18 residues.

This sequence joins TRBV4-1 and TRBJ2-7, with a weak D call TRBD1 (5 bases). V lost 0 bases to trimming and J lost 2 bases, with 11 bases between them. CDR3 length: 15 amino acids. Germline V gene lookup returns CDR1 MGHRA and CDR2 YSYEKL. CDR3 in amino acids: CASSQDSRGPYEQYF. DNA for the CDR3: TGCGCCAGCAGCCAAGATTCAAGGGGCCCCTACGAGCAGTACTTC.

The V call is TRBV9, the J call TRBJ2-1; 14 bases agree with TRBD2. The V gene's germline CDR1 is SGDLS and CDR2 YYNGEE. V shed 4 bases, J shed 9 bases, and the junction held 9 bases outside the gene matches. The length of the CDR3 is 16 residues. DNA for the CDR3: TGTGCCAGCAGCAACCGGGGACTAGCGGGGGTGGTTGAGCAGTTCTTC. It encodes CASSNRGLAGVVEQFF.

The genes are TRBV5-1 and TRBJ1-2; 9 nucleotides align to TRBD1. J was trimmed by 6 bases and V by 4 bases; bases with no gene match: 10. The CDR3 consists of 15 residues. The germline V gene has CDR1 SGHRS and CDR2 YFSETQ. The CDR3 DNA sequence: TGCGCCAGCAGCCCCGGGACAGGGAATTTCAATGGCTACACCTTC. Its protein product is CASSPGTGNFNGYTF.

The chain combines TRBV5-1 with TRBJ2-2; TRBD2 aligns across 13 bases. The V gene's germline CDR1 is SGHRS and CDR2 YFSETQ. The CDR3 runs 17 residues. Losses at the gene ends were 0 bases for V and 2 bases for J; bases not matched to a gene: 1. The CDR3 reads CASSLVGLAGNTGELFF. Here the CDR3 DNA reads TGCGCCAGCAGCTTGGTGGGACTAGCGGGAAACACCGGGGAGCTGTTTTTT.

The chain has TRBV11-2 and TRBJ2-7, with D perhaps TRBD2 (6 bases). The CDR3 is 15 residues long. Germline V gene data show CDR1 as SGHAT and CDR2 as FQNNGV. Trimming pared 5 bases from V and 2 bases from J, leaving 16 bases between. DNA for the CDR3: TGTGCCAGCAGCGAATTTGGGGGGATCGCCTACGAGCAGTACTTC. Translated, it gives CASSEFGGIAYEQYF.

The table lists this clone with a few counts. Its ends do not fully match the called genes, so a read error is possible. The chain uses TRBV7-7 and TRBJ2-5, with 7 bases lining up with TRBD1. CDR3 size: 14 residues. Germline-derived CDR1 and CDR2 are SSHAT and FNYEAQ (reference sequence). DNA for the CDR3: TGTGCTAGCAGCTTAGGGGGACAGCAAGAGACCCAGTACTTC. This translates into CASSLGGQQETQYF.

V usage is TRBV7-2 and J usage is TRBJ1-1; D is uncertain. The CDR3 contains 13 residues. From germline, CDR1 is SGHTA and CDR2 FQGNSA. The V end lost 1 base, the J end lost 7 bases, and 10 bases lay between the germline ends. CDR3 DNA sequence: TGTGCCAGCAGCTTAGTCCCTCCCGGTGAAGCTTTCTTT. This encodes CASSLVPPGEAFF.

The chain joins TRBV15 to TRBJ2-5; D is perhaps TRBD2 (6 bases). Trimming stripped 5 bases from V and 5 bases from J, with 18 bases between. This CDR3 is built from 15 residues. The germline CDR1 and CDR2 sequences are LNHNV and YYDKDF (reference sequence). CDR3 in DNA: TGTGCCACCAGCCTAGGGCGGGGCCCAGGGGAGACCCAGTACTTC. Amino acids: CATSLGRGPGETQYF.

The chain carries TRBV27 and TRBJ2-7; tentative D call: TRBD1 (5 bases). The V gene's germline CDR1 is MNHEY and CDR2 SMNVEV (reference sequence). The CDR3 runs to 13 residues. Trimming pared 3 bases from V and 3 bases from J, leaving 9 bases between. In DNA, the CDR3 is TGTGCCAGCAGTTTTGACAGACACTACGAGCAGTACTTC. Its translation is CASSFDRHYEQYF.

The V and J genes are TRBV19 and TRBJ1-3, with D possibly TRBD1 on 6 matching bases. Germline V gene lookup returns CDR1 LNHDA and CDR2 SQIVND (reference sequence). CDR3 length: 14 residues. The V end lost 7 bases, the J end lost 0 bases, and 10 bases lay between the germline ends. The CDR3 DNA sequence: TGTGCCAGTACCGTGGACAGCTCTGGAAACACCATATATTTT. This codes for CASTVDSSGNTIYF.

The chain has TRBV7-9 and TRBJ2-7; D unresolved. Trimming took off 0 bases at V and 7 bases at J, with 7 bases between the two ends. Germline V gene lookup returns CDR1 SEHNR and CDR2 FQNEAQ (reference sequence). The CDR3 runs 12 residues. DNA of the CDR3: TGTGCCAGCAGCTTAGCTAGTCGAGAGCAGTACTTC. Translated: CASSLASREQYF.

The V and J genes are TRBV5-1 and TRBJ2-1; the match to TRBD1 covers 9 bases. J lost 8 bases, V lost 4 bases, and 13 bases had no gene match. The CDR3 has 16 residues. Germline CDR1 SGHRS, CDR2 YFSETQ. CDR3 DNA sequence: TGCGCCAGCAGCGTCCCTAGGGGACAGGGAATCGATGAGCAGTTCTTC. Protein product: CASSVPRGQGIDEQFF.

Here the CDR3 reads CASSLSWNTEAFF. The DNA of the CDR3 is TGTGCCAGCAGCCTCAGTTGGAACACTGAAGCTTTCTTT. This sequence joins TRBV7-3 and TRBJ1-1, with D unclear. The CDR3 runs to 13 residues. Germline V CDR1 and CDR2: SGHTA, FQGTGA. Trimming left V 5 bases short and J 1 base short, with 8 bases between.